A selection of T cell receptor beta chains follows, all from one sample in a study of blood T cell repertoires in COVID-19. TCRdb's copy holds only in-frame clones and misses some; the assay was immunoSEQ multiplex PCR. The sample has tens of thousands of clones; around 94% are singletons. Input material: peripheral blood. Every receptor here comes from a human donor in a cohort sampled during active COVID-19. Both conserved end residues are part of each CDR3. Clone size, where shown, is once, few, many, or a class for clones that have expanded.

clone_size,v_call,j_call,cdr3_aa
.,TRBV25-1,TRBJ1-5,CASRQGFQPQHF
.,TRBV10-3,TRBJ1-2,CAISDGRFAGGYTF
.,TRBV6-5,TRBJ2-6,CASSYGGSGANVLTF
.,TRBV18,TRBJ2-1,CASSRLASSYNEQFF
.,TRBV7-6,TRBJ1-6,CASSSKQGYNSPLHF
.,TRBV28,TRBJ1-4,CASSLSDRVGEKLFF
.,TRBV28,TRBJ2-1,CASSPPRGGGNEQFF
.,TRBV7-2,TRBJ1-4,CASSPDRGRNEKLFF
.,TRBV5-4,TRBJ2-4,CASSVLLAKNIQYF
.,TRBV18,TRBJ2-5,CASSPGDRGETQYF
.,TRBV7-9,TRBJ1-2,CASSLVGADRVGGYTF
few,TRBV28,TRBJ1-1,CASSLPGAEAFF
.,TRBV6-5,TRBJ2-3,CASSPSDRYTDTQYF
.,TRBV5-1,TRBJ2-3,CASSLRRAGGLTDTQYF
.,TRBV18,TRBJ2-1,CASSPPRGEQFF
.,TRBV9,TRBJ2-3,CASSVGGGESSTDTQYF
.,TRBV19,TRBJ1-5,CASSSRDSGDQPQHF
.,TRBV5-1,TRBJ2-5,CASSLSDRGETQYF
.,TRBV4-2,TRBJ2-1,CASSQEGPGAYNEQFF
.,TRBV5-1,TRBJ1-1,CASSLGGDTEAFF
few,TRBV19,TRBJ2-1,CASSILSTSGSWNEQFF
.,TRBV14,TRBJ1-2,CASSQLTGSLANYGYTF
.,TRBV5-1,TRBJ2-7,CASSLGTSDLYEQYF
.,TRBV3-1/TRBV3-2,TRBJ2-7,CASSQLAGGNEQYF
.,TRBV5-1,TRBJ2-5,CASRALAGTQETQYF
.,TRBV19,TRBJ2-7,CASSLARTGPYEQYF
.,TRBV28,TRBJ2-7,CASTWGDREYEQYF
.,TRBV2,TRBJ1-6,CASSGTVNSPLHF
.,TRBV14,TRBJ2-7,CASSTRQGYSYEQYF
.,TRBV5-1,TRBJ2-1,CASTRPGLAGGNNEQFF
.,TRBV7-9,TRBJ2-7,CASIRRDSYEQYF
.,TRBV27,TRBJ1-1,CASSLSPGSNTEAFF
few,TRBV30,TRBJ1-5,CAWSVNTNARQPQHF